This T cell receptor (beta chain) was captured in a study of blood T cell repertoires in COVID-19. Turning to the study itself: T cells, B-cell-depleted T cells, or PBMCs provided the cDNA or gDNA that served as material.

Trimming stripped 0 bases from V and 4 bases from J, with 6 bases between. The CDR3 spans 13 residues. Per the germline V gene, CDR1 is SEHNR and CDR2 is FQNEAQ (reference sequence). As handled by the study authors: Researchers report that nucleated cell counts were estimated from reference gene primer amplification. TCRdb's table, derived via immunoSEQ multiplex PCR, lists solely in-frame clones and lacks some. V and J calls and clone size come straight from that table; D and trimming were deduced from the DNA. The sample comprises around 24,000 clones, around 89% of which are singletons, and 1.7% rests with the top ten.

This receptor was taken from a woman aged 60-75 years with active COVID-19. J is TRBJ1-1 and V is TRBV7-9, with D perhaps TRBD1 (6 bases). Sequenced sample: peripheral blood. The CDR3 nucleotides are TGTGCCAGCAGCTTAGCACAGGGCACTGAAGCTTTCTTT. It translates to CASSLAQGTEAFF.